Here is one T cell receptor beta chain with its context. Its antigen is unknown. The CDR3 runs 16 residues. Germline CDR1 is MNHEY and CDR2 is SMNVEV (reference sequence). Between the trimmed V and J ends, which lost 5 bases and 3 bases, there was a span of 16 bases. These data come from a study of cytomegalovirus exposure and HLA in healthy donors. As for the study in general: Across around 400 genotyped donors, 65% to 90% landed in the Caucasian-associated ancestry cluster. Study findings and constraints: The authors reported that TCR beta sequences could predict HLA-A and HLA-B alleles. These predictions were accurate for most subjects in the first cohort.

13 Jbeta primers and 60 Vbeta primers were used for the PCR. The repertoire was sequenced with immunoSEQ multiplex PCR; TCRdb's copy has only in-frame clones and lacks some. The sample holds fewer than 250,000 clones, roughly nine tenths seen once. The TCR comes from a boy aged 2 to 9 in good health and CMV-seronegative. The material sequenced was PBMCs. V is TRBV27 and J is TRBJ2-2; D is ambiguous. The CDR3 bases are TGTGCCAGCAGTCCCTCTGTCGTCCCGGACACCGGGGAGCTGTTTTTT. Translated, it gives CASSPSVVPDTGELFF.